The entry that follows covers one T cell receptor beta chain sequence. As yet, its antigen is unknown. Each of the donors was a healthy bone marrow donor. The PCR was carried out with 60 Vbeta primers and 13 Jbeta primers. Sequencing was performed with immunoSEQ multiplex PCR; in TCRdb, only in-frame clones are kept and a portion is missing. This table has 150,000 to 200,000 clones, roughly 80% appearing once. Looked up from germline, CDR1 is SGHDT and CDR2 is YYEEEE. V lost 8 bases and J lost 4; bases outside the gene matches: 8. The CDR3 extends over 14 amino acids. This entry is derived from a study of cytomegalovirus exposure and HLA in healthy donors. Across the whole study: Researchers previously reported finding 100 million or so unique TCR beta sequences from 170 million or so T cells.

The study, taken as a whole, reports: When a later analysis was performed, an Asian-associated ancestry cluster reportedly had fewer N-insertions than the roughly 640-donor mean. There were around 160 TCR beta chains listed as cytomegalovirus-associated.

The sequenced sample consisted of PBMCs. This sequence joins TRBV5-6 and TRBJ1-2, with TRBD1 matching 10 bases. This receptor was obtained from a woman under 40 in good health and CMV-seropositive. CDR3: CASRRDRGFYGYTF. In nucleotides, the CDR3 is TGTGCCAGTCGACGGGACAGGGGCTTCTATGGCTACACCTTC.